This T cell receptor beta chain was documented in a study of cytomegalovirus exposure and HLA in healthy donors. Trimming took off 0 bases at V and 11 bases at J, with 19 bases between the two ends. This CDR3 region has 15 residues. Germline V lookup: CDR1 SGDLS, CDR2 YYNGEE. The primer mix had 60 Vbeta and 13 Jbeta primers. Profiled with immunoSEQ multiplex PCR; TCRdb holds only in-frame clones, not every one. The sample yields about 120,000 clones, 75% to 90% seen once. The sample consisted of PBMCs. The V gene is TRBV9, the J gene TRBJ2-3, with D possibly TRBD1 on 6 matching bases. This clonotype was obtained from a man aged 25 to 45 in good health and CMV-seronegative. The CDR3 DNA sequence: TGTGCCAGCAGCGTAGATTGGGACAACCCCTGGGGGCAGTATTTT. This codes for CASSVDWDNPWGQYF.